This record concerns one T cell receptor beta chain sequence. No antigen is known for it. This CDR3 spans 16 amino acids. Germline CDR1 and CDR2: SGDLS and YYNGEE. Losses at the gene ends were 0 bases for V and 6 bases for J; bases not matched to a gene: 10. Enrollment shut out patients with autoimmune disease history or systemic immunosuppression. TCRdb keeps only in-frame clones here, not all; method: immunoSEQ multiplex PCR. The sample holds some 60,000 clones, roughly 90% seen once. These data are taken from a study of OX40 agonist ivuxolimab in advanced cancers. Study-wide context: Males comprised 82.7% of the group, whose mean age was roughly 60 years (range about 20 to 79). Study-wide results and limits: Also present in some nonresponders was a low level of normalized T-cell clonal expansion.

The genes are TRBV9 and TRBJ1-2; 8 bases agree with TRBD1. The receptor comes from an adult with an advanced solid tumor such as melanoma, head and neck, liver or kidney cancer. Sequenced here: CD4+ or CD8+ T cells sorted from blood, sampled in a trial of the OX40 agonist ivuxolimab. This chain's CDR3 is CASSVEDRGFADGYTF. CDR3 bases: TGTGCCAGCAGCGTAGAAGACAGGGGTTTTGCCGATGGCTACACCTTC.